These 28 T cell receptor beta chains came from one sample sequenced in a study of cytomegalovirus exposure and HLA in healthy donors. The table came from immunoSEQ multiplex PCR; TCRdb's copy has only in-frame clones and leaves some out. Among fewer than 400,000 clones listed, approximately 85% were seen once. Material: PBMCs. The receptors shown here come from a man aged 25 to 45 in good health and CMV-seronegative.

This clone turned up a few times. This sequence joins TRBV18 and TRBJ2-7; tentative D call: TRBD2 (6 bases). CDR3 length equals 14 residues. Germline assignment: CDR1 KGHSH and CDR2 LQKENI. Trimming took off 3 bases at V and 2 bases at J, with 11 bases between the two ends. The CDR3 loop is CASSPSGGAYEQYF. The CDR3 DNA follows: TGTGCCAGCTCACCGTCTGGCGGGGCCTACGAGCAGTACTTC.

The V gene is TRBV4-2, the J gene TRBJ1-1, with a tentative D call TRBD1 (6 bases). The CDR3 sequence is 15 residues long. Germline V CDR1 and CDR2: LGHNA, YNFKEQ. Between the trimmed V and J ends, which lost 2 bases and 1 base, there was a span of 11 bases. The CDR3 nucleotides read TGTGCCAGCAGCCAACGCGACAGGAGGAACACTGAAGCTTTCTTT. Its protein product is CASSQRDRRNTEAFF.

There are a few counts of this clone. The genes are TRBV7-9 and TRBJ1-2, with a weak D call TRBD1 (6 bases). The CDR3 runs 14 residues. Looked up from germline, CDR1 is SEHNR and CDR2 is FQNEAQ (reference sequence). Trimming stripped 5 bases from V and 6 bases from J, with 16 bases between. CDR3 bases: TGTGCCAGCAGCCTAACAGGGATGGGAGATGGCTACACCTTC. This translates into CASSLTGMGDGYTF.

V and J are TRBV18 and TRBJ2-2, with TRBD2 matching over 7 bases. The CDR3 contains 15 residues. The V segment lost 6 bases and the J segment 0 bases; nucleotides outside the gene matches: 4. CDR1 and CDR2 (germline): KGHSH, LQKENI. Written as DNA, the CDR3 is TGTGCCAGCTCCCCCGGGGGGACGAACACCGGGGAGCTGTTTTTT. The encoded protein is CASSPGGTNTGELFF.

Only a few counts were recorded for this clone. J is TRBJ1-2 and V is TRBV6-5; D ambiguous. CDR1 is MNHEY, CDR2 SVGAGI, per germline. The CDR3 extends over 14 amino acids. Trimming pared 2 bases from V and 4 bases from J, leaving 11 bases between. The CDR3 is CASSYGQSSYGYTF. As DNA, the CDR3 is TGTGCCAGCAGTTACGGGCAGAGCTCCTATGGCTACACCTTC.

This chain connects TRBV5-1 to TRBJ1-1; D remains unclear. Trimming shortened V by 3 bases and J by 1 base, and 10 bases separated the two germline ends. The CDR3 length is 14 residues. The germline V gene encodes CDR1 SGHRS and CDR2 YFSETQ. The CDR3 here is CASSWTRGNTEAFF. The CDR3 region has the DNA TGCGCCAGCAGCTGGACCCGGGGGAACACTGAAGCTTTCTTT.

V is TRBV7-2 and J is TRBJ2-7, with 9 bases lining up with TRBD2. Germline assignment: CDR1 SGHTA and CDR2 FQGNSA. The CDR3 sequence is 15 residues long. V shed 1 base and J 4 bases; nucleotides not matched to a gene: 5. In nucleotides, the CDR3 is TGTGCCAGCAGCTTAGGCCAGCGGGGGGTTTACGAGCAGTACTTC. Amino acid sequence: CASSLGQRGVYEQYF.

V usage is TRBV5-4 and J usage is TRBJ2-3; 12 nucleotides match TRBD2. This CDR3 comprises 18 residues. Germline V lookup: CDR1 SGHNT, CDR2 YYREEE (reference sequence). V lost 4 bases to trimming and J lost 2 bases; unmatched junction nucleotides: 11. CDR3 protein: CASSPRLAGAPLTDTQYF. The CDR3 nucleotides read TGTGCCAGCAGCCCTAGACTAGCGGGGGCCCCCCTCACAGATACGCAGTATTTT.

This sequence joins TRBV7-2 and TRBJ2-7, with TRBD2 matching 9 bases. The ends lost 5 bases at V and 5 bases at J; junction bases unmatched: 7. The CDR3 runs to 14 residues. Germline values: CDR1 SGHTA, CDR2 FQGNSA. CDR3 nucleotide sequence: TGTGCCAGCAGCATCGGGACTAGCTTTCACGAGCAGTACTTC. This sequence encodes CASSIGTSFHEQYF.

The rearrangement uses TRBV7-2 and TRBJ1-6; D gene unclear. With 2 bases removed from V and 8 bases from J, the gap between germline ends came to 25 bases. The CDR3 is 19 amino acids. Per the germline V gene, CDR1 is SGHTA and CDR2 is FQGNSA. CDR3 loop: CASSLSFGGWVRGDSPLHF. CDR3 sequence (DNA): TGTGCCAGCAGCTTATCGTTTGGAGGCTGGGTACGTGGGGATTCACCCCTCCACTTT.

Ten or more counts support this clone. The V gene is TRBV6-5, the J gene TRBJ1-6; D uncertain. V lost 7 bases to trimming and J lost 10 bases, with 17 bases between them. CDR1 is MNHEY and CDR2 is SVGAGI in the germline V gene. CDR3 length: 14 amino acids. In DNA form, the CDR3 reads TGTGCCAGCAATCGGTGGCAAGGAGGATCACCCCTCCACTTT. It yields the protein CASNRWQGGSPLHF.

The CDR3 region has the DNA TGTGCCAGCAGACTCCCGAGCTCCTACGAGCAGTACTTC. Amino acid sequence: CASRLPSSYEQYF. The chain couples TRBV2 to TRBJ2-7, with D unclear. Per the germline V gene, CDR1 is SNHLY and CDR2 is FYNNEI. The CDR3 sequence is 13 residues long. Trimming pared 6 bases from V and 0 bases from J, leaving 9 bases between.

The rearrangement links TRBV5-1 to TRBJ2-7; 7 positions match TRBD2. The germline gives CDR1 SGHRS, CDR2 YFSETQ. This CDR3 comprises 16 residues. J gave up 0 bases and V 1 base, and 7 bases lay outside the gene matches. The CDR3 loop reads CASSLNGGESSYEQYF. For the CDR3, the DNA is TGCGCCAGCAGCTTGAATGGGGGGGAAAGCTCCTACGAGCAGTACTTC.

Details on this clone: Its ends do not fully match the called genes, so a read error is possible. J is TRBJ1-2 and V is TRBV7-8; D is possibly TRBD1 (6 bases). Per the germline V gene, CDR1 is SGHVS and CDR2 is FQNEAQ. The CDR3 has 15 amino acids. CDR3 amino acids: CASNLYTGTVYGYTF. The CDR3 DNA is TGTGCCAGCAACTTATATACAGGGACGGTCTATGGCTACACCTTC.

This rearrangement joins TRBV5-8 to TRBJ2-2, with D possibly being TRBD2 (6 bases). This CDR3 region has 14 residues. Germline V CDR1 and CDR2: SGHTS, YDEGEE. Trimming stripped 3 bases from V and 3 bases from J, with 9 bases between. CDR3 residues: CASSSGLDTGELFF. The CDR3 DNA reads TGTGCCAGCAGCTCGGGACTGGACACCGGGGAGCTGTTTTTT.

This rearrangement joins TRBV7-9 to TRBJ2-2; tentatively, D is TRBD1 (6 bases). V lost 4 bases and J lost 0, with 18 bases in between. Germline V lookup: CDR1 SEHNR, CDR2 FQNEAQ (reference sequence). The CDR3 covers 18 residues. The CDR3 region has the DNA TGTGCCAGCAGCTCAGAGGGACAAACACTCGCGAACACCGGGGAGCTGTTTTTT. Translated, it gives CASSSEGQTLANTGELFF.

The chain combines TRBV5-6 with TRBJ1-2, with D possibly TRBD1 on 6 matching bases. CDR1 and CDR2 (germline): SGHDT, YYEEEE. V gave up 4 bases and J gave up 8 bases, with 21 bases separating them. This CDR3 comprises 15 residues. CDR3 residues: CASSRRQAPTRGYTF. CDR3 coding DNA: TGTGCCAGCAGCCGAAGACAGGCCCCAACTAGAGGCTACACCTTC.

This clone was counted a single time. The chain carries TRBV5-1 and TRBJ2-7, with TRBD1 identical over 8 bases. The germline gives CDR1 SGHRS, CDR2 YFSETQ. CDR3 length equals 14 residues. Trimming at V came to 4 bases and at J to 6 bases, leaving 9 bases not matched to a gene. In nucleotides, the CDR3 is TGCGCCAGCAGCCAGGGGGCGGTTACGTCCGAGCAGTACTTC. It is translated as CASSQGAVTSEQYF.

J is TRBJ1-2 and V is TRBV2, with D perhaps matching TRBD1 (6 bases). Per the germline V gene, CDR1 is SNHLY and CDR2 is FYNNEI. V lost 8 bases, J lost 5 bases, and 21 bases lay in between. The CDR3 consists of 15 residues. The CDR3 sequence is CASPVEGHPRYGYTF. Here the CDR3 DNA reads TGTGCCAGCCCCGTTGAGGGACACCCACGGTATGGCTACACCTTC.

This clone came up a few times. J is TRBJ2-5 and V is TRBV5-4; 7 bases align to TRBD2. This CDR3 is built from 17 residues. Germline CDR1 is SGHNT and CDR2 is YYREEE (reference sequence). The V gene end was trimmed by 0 bases and the J gene end by 0 bases; junction bases not matched to a gene: 8. Written as DNA, the CDR3 is TGTGCCAGCAGCTTGGTTCTCCGCGGGGGAAACCAAGAGACCCAGTACTTC. Its protein product is CASSLVLRGGNQETQYF.

The chain combines TRBV4-1 with TRBJ1-1; TRBD1 might be the D (5 bases). CDR3 length: 15 residues. Germline lookup yields CDR1 MGHRA and CDR2 YSYEKL. V was shortened by 3 bases and J by 8 bases, with 19 bases between the two germline ends. The chain's CDR3 is CASSQAQGLLPEAFF. CDR3 coding DNA: TGCGCCAGCAGCCAGGCCCAGGGTCTCCTCCCCGAAGCTTTCTTT.

The V and J genes are TRBV2 and TRBJ1-5; TRBD1 is a possible D gene (5 bases). Germline assignment: CDR1 SNHLY and CDR2 FYNNEI. CDR3 length: 14 residues. Trimming left V 5 bases short and J 4 bases short, with 12 bases between. For the CDR3, the DNA is TGTGCCAGCAGTTTGACAGTTGGTAATCAGCCCCAGCATTTT. Protein product: CASSLTVGNQPQHF. The full variable domain, with the rest looked up from reference TRBV2 and TRBJ1-5, is EPEVTQTPSHQVTQMGQEVILRCVPISNHLYFYWYRQILGQKVEFLVSFYNNEISEKSEIFDDQFSVERPDGSNFTLKIRSTKLEDSAMYFCASSLTVGNQPQHFGDGTRLSIL.

V gene TRBV18 combines with J gene TRBJ1-1, with D unclear. Trimming took 4 bases from V and 1 from J, leaving 22 bases between them. CDR3 length: 18 residues. Per germline, CDR1 KGHSH and CDR2 LQKENI. The CDR3 loop reads CASSRTDSLSFPNTEAFF. Here the CDR3 DNA reads TGTGCCAGCTCACGCACGGACTCCCTATCGTTTCCGAACACTGAAGCTTTCTTT.

The J gene is TRBJ1-4, the V gene TRBV5-6; no clear D gene. Germline-derived CDR1 and CDR2 are SGHDT and YYEEEE. The CDR3 totals 12 residues. Trimming left V 2 bases short and J 6 bases short, with 5 bases between. CDR3: CASSFPDEKLFF. The CDR3 DNA sequence: TGTGCCAGCAGCTTTCCGGATGAAAAACTGTTTTTT.

The chain recombines TRBV23-1 with TRBJ1-5, with TRBD1 identical over 10 bases. TRBV23-1 is classed as an ORF, of uncertain function. The J segment lost 6 bases and the V segment lost 0 bases, leaving 5 bases of the junction unmatched. The CDR3 is 16 amino acids. Here the CDR3 DNA reads TGCGCCAGCAGTCAATCCCCGACAGGGGGCAGTCAGCCCCAGCATTTT. It yields the protein CASSQSPTGGSQPQHF.

The gene calls are TRBV6-6 and TRBJ2-7, with D possibly matching TRBD1 (6 bases). Germline CDR1 MNHNY, CDR2 SVGAGI (reference sequence). With 2 bases removed from V and 3 bases from J, the gap between germline ends came to 11 bases. This CDR3 comprises 14 residues. CDR3 DNA: TGTGCCAGCAGTTACGGACAGTGGATCTACGAGCAGTACTTC. Translated, it gives CASSYGQWIYEQYF.

The J gene is TRBJ1-5, the V gene TRBV4-1; D possibly corresponds to TRBD1 (6 bases). Germline loops: CDR1 MGHRA, CDR2 YSYEKL. The germline V and J ends were trimmed by 0 bases and 4 bases, with 16 bases remaining between them. This CDR3 is built from 17 residues. The CDR3 loop reads CASSQDFRQGTNQPQHF. DNA for the CDR3: TGCGCCAGCAGCCAAGATTTTAGGCAGGGGACAAATCAGCCCCAGCATTTT.

The chain recombines TRBV6-1 with TRBJ2-7; 7 bases match TRBD1. Germline V gives CDR1 MNHNS, CDR2 SASEGT. V trimming: 4 bases; J trimming: 2 bases; junction bases outside the gene matches: 5. This CDR3 region has 14 residues. CDR3 in amino acids: CASSGGRGTYEQYF. The CDR3 nucleotides are TGTGCCAGCAGTGGCGGCAGGGGGACCTACGAGCAGTACTTC.